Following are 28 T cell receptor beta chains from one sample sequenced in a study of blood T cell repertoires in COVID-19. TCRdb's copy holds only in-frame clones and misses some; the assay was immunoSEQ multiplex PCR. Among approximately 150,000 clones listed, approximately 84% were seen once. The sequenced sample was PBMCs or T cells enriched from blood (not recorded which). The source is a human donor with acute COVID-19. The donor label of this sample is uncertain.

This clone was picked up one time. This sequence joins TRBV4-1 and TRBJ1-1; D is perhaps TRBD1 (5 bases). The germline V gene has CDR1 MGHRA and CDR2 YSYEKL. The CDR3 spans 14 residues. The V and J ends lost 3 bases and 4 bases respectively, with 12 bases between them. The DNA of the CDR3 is TGCGCCAGCAGCCAGCAGGGCTTCGGCACTGAAGCTTTCTTT. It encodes CASSQQGFGTEAFF.

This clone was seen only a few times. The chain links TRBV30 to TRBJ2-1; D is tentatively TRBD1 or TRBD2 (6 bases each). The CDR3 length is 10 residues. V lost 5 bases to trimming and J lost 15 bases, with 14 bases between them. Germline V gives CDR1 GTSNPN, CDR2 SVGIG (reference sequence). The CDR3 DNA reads TGTGCCTGGGGGGGGCAGGGTGCGTTCTTC. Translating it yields CAWGGQGAFF.

The CDR3 DNA reads TGTGCCAGCGACCCCACCGGGACAAAAGCCTACAATGAGCAGTTCTTC. Amino acid sequence: CASDPTGTKAYNEQFF. The chain carries TRBV7-9 and TRBJ2-1; D might be TRBD1 (6 bases). The CDR3 is 16 residues long. Germline V CDR1 and CDR2: SEHNR, FQNEAQ (reference sequence). The ends were cut back, 8 bases at V and 2 bases at J, with 19 bases in the middle.

The CDR3 here is CASSPRGWGRGDYGYTF. In DNA form, the CDR3 reads TGTGCCAGCAGCCCCCGGGGTTGGGGGCGAGGGGACTATGGCTACACCTTC. The chain is built from TRBV5-6 and TRBJ1-2, with a tentative D call TRBD1 (6 bases). CDR1 is SGHDT, CDR2 YYEEEE, per germline. This CDR3 is 17 amino acids long. Deletions cut 4 bases from V and 3 bases from J, with 22 bases between.

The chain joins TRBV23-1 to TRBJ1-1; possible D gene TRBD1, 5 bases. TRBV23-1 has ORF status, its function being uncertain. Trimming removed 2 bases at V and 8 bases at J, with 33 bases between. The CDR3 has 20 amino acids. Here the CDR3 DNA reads TGCGCCAGCAGTCAAAATCTCCCCCTCGACAGCCGGAGAGGAAAAAACGAAGCTTTCTTT. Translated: CASSQNLPLDSRRGKNEAFF.

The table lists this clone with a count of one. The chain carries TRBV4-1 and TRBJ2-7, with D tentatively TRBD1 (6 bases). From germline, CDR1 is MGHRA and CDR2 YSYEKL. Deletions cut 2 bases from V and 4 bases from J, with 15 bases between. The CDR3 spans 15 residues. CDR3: CASSQIRDTLYEQYF. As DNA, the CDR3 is TGCGCCAGCAGCCAAATCCGGGACACCTTGTACGAGCAGTACTTC.

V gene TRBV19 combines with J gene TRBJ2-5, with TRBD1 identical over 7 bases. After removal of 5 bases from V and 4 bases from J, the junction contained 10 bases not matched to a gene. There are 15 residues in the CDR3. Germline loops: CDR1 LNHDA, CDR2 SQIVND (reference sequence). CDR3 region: CASSPGQNVRETQYF. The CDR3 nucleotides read TGTGCCAGTAGTCCGGGACAGAACGTTAGAGAGACCCAGTACTTC.

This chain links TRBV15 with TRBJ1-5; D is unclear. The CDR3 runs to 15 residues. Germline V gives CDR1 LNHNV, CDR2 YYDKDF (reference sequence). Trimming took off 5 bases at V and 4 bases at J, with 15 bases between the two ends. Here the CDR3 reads CATSDGRGLNQPQHF. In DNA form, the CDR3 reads TGTGCCACCAGCGATGGTAGAGGGCTGAATCAGCCCCAGCATTTT.

This chain's CDR3 is CASSRGQGVGYEQYF. CDR3 DNA sequence: TGTGCCAGCAGCCGCGGACAGGGAGTGGGGTACGAGCAGTACTTC. The chain is built from TRBV7-2 and TRBJ2-7; 8 bases align to TRBD1. From germline, CDR1 is SGHTA and CDR2 FQGNSA. The CDR3 is made up of 15 amino acids. J lost 4 bases, V lost 5 bases, and 10 bases had no gene match.

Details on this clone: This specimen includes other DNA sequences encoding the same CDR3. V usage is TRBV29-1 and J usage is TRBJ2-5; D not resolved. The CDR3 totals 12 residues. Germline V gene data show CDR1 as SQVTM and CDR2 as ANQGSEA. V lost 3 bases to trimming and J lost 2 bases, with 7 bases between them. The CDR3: CSVEGYQETQYF. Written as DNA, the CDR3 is TGCAGCGTTGAGGGCTATCAAGAGACCCAGTACTTC.

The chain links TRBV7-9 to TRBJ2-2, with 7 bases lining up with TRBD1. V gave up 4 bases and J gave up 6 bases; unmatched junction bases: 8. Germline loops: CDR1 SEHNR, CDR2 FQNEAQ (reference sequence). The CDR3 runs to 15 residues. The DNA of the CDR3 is TGTGCCAGCAGCTCCCGGACAGGAGGATCCGGGGAGCTGTTTTTT. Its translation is CASSSRTGGSGELFF.

CDR3 residues: CASSDAGGEQFF. CDR3 nucleotides: TGTGCCAGCAGTGACGCAGGGGGTGAGCAGTTCTTC. This chain uses TRBV6-4 with TRBJ2-1; TRBD1 matches at 7 bases. CDR3 size: 12 residues. V was clipped by 2 bases and J by 9 bases; unmatched bases: 1. Germline V CDR1 and CDR2: MRHNA, SNTAGT.

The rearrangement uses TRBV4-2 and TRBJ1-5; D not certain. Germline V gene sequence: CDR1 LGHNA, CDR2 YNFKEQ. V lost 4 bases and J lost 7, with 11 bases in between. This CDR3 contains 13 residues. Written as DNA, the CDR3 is TGTGCCAGCAGCCCCCAGGCGGGGCAGCCCCAGCATTTT. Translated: CASSPQAGQPQHF.

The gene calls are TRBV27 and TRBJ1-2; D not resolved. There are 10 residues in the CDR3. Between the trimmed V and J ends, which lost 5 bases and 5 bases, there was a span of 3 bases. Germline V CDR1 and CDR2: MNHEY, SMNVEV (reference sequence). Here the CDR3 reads CASSPYGYTF. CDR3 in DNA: TGTGCCAGCAGTCCTTATGGCTACACCTTC.

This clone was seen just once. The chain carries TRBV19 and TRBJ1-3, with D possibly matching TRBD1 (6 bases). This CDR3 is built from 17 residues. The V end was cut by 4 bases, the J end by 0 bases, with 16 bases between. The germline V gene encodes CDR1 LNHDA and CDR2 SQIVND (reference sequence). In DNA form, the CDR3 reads TGTGCCAGTAGTAACCCTTTACAGGGCAGCTCTGGAAACACCATATATTTT. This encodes CASSNPLQGSSGNTIYF.

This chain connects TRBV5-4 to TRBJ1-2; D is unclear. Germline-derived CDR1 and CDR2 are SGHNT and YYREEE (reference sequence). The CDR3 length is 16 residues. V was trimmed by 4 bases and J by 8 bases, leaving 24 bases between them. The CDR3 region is CASSLASEGSVGGYTF. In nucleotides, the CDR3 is TGTGCCAGCAGCCTAGCTTCGGAGGGTTCGGTGGGCGGCTACACCTTC.

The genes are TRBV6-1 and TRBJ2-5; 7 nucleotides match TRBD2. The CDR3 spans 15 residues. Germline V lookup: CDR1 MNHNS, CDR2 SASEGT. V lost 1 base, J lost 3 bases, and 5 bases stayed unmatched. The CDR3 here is CASSEGGGRKETQYF. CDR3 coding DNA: TGTGCCAGCAGTGAAGGGGGGGGAAGAAAAGAGACCCAGTACTTC.

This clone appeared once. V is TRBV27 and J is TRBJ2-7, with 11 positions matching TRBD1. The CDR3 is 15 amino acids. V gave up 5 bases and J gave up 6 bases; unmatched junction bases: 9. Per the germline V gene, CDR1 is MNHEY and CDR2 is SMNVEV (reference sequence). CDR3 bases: TGTGCCAGCAGTCTCGGACAGGGGGCTAGCTTCGAGCAGTACTTC. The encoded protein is CASSLGQGASFEQYF.

The CDR3 bases are TGCAGTGCTAGTCGGCCGGGGGGGTTTGGATACGAGCAGTACTTC. This translates into CSASRPGGFGYEQYF. The chain combines TRBV20-1 with TRBJ2-7, with TRBD2 matching over 8 bases. CDR1 is DFQATT and CDR2 is SNEGSKA in the germline V gene (reference sequence). V shed 3 bases and J 4 bases; nucleotides not matched to a gene: 11. The CDR3 runs 15 residues.

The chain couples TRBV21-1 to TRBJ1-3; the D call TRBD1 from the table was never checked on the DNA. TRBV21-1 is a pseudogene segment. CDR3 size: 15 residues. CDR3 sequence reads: CASSRTPVSGNTIYF. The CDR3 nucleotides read TGTGCCAGCAGCCGCACACCCGTCTCTGGAAACACCATATATTTT.

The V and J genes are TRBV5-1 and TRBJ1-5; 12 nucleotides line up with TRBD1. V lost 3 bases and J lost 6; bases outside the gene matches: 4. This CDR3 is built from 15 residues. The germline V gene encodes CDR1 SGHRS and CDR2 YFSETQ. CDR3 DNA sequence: TGCGCCAGCAGCTCCGGGACAGGGGGCACTCAGCCCCAGCATTTT. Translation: CASSSGTGGTQPQHF.

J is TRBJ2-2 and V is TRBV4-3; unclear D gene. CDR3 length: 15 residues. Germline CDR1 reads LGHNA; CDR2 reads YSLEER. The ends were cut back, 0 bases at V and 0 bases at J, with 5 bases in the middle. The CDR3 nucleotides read TGCGCCAGCAGCCAAGAACATTCGAACACCGGGGAGCTGTTTTTT. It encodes CASSQEHSNTGELFF.

The CDR3 region is CASTIMGTSGGAGQETQYF. The CDR3 nucleotides read TGTGCCAGCACCATAATGGGAACTAGCGGGGGGGCAGGGCAAGAGACCCAGTACTTC. The J gene is TRBJ2-5, the V gene TRBV7-2; 13 positions match TRBD2. The J segment lost 2 bases and the V segment lost 7 bases, leaving 16 bases of the junction unmatched. Germline lookup yields CDR1 SGHTA and CDR2 FQGNSA. This CDR3 region has 19 residues. The whole variable domain, filled in from reference TRBV7-2 and TRBJ2-5, reads GAGVSQSPSNKVTEKGKDVELRCDPISGHTALYWYRQSLGQGLEFLIYFQGNSAPDKSGLPSDRFSAERTGGSVSTLTIQRTQQEDSAVYLCASTIMGTSGGAGQETQYFGPGTRLLVL.

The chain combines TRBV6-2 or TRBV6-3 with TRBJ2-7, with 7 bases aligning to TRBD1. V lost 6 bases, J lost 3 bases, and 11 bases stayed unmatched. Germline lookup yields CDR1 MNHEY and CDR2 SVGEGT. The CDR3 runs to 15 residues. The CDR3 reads CASSRVDRDNYEQYF. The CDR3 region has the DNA TGTGCCAGCAGCCGAGTCGACAGGGATAACTACGAGCAGTACTTC.

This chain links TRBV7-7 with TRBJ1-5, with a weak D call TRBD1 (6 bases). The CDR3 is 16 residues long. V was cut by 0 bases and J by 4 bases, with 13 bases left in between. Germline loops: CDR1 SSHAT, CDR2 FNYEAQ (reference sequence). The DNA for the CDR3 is TGTGCCAGCAGCTTAGCGGGGGGGGCGCATAATCAGCCCCAGCATTTT. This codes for CASSLAGGAHNQPQHF.

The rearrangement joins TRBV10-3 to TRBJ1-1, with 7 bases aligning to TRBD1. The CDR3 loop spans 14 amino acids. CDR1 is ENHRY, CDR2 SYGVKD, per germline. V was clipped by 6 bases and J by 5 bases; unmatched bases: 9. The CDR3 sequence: CAIRGDQGVTEAFF. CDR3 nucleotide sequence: TGTGCCATCAGGGGAGACCAGGGGGTAACTGAAGCTTTCTTT.

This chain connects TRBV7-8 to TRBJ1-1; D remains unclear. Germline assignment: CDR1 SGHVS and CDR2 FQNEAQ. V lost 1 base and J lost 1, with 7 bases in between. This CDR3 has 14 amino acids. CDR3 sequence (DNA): TGTGCCAGCAGCTTAGGATCCAGGAACACTGAAGCTTTCTTT. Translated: CASSLGSRNTEAFF.

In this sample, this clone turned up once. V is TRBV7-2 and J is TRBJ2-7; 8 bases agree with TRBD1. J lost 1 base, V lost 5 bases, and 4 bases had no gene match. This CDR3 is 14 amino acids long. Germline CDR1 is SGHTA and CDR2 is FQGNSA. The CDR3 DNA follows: TGTGCCAGCAGCCCGTGGACAGGGTCCTACGAGCAGTACTTC. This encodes CASSPWTGSYEQYF.